The sequence of this TCR beta chain was determined in a study of blood T cells in healthy people across ages. Healthy Caucasians from Russia aged about 6 to 100 served as donors. Study-wide points: Underestimates were what the diversity estimates from one million T cells were considered to be.

In regard to this clonotype: Its matching antigen is unknown.

Next came a second PCR, run for roughly 6 to 11 cycles, which used a sample-barcoded 5' primer along with a J-beta primer mix. From the 5' RACE reads, TCRdb called clonotypes with MiXCR, one entry per CDR3 protein. The repertoire holds fewer than 1 million distinct CDR3 sequences, with around 42% as singletons. In germline, CDR1 is SGHRS, CDR2 YFSETQ. V gave up 6 bases and J gave up 8 bases; unmatched junction bases: 9. The CDR3 length is 14 residues. The genes are TRBV5-1 and TRBJ2-1; the match to TRBD2 covers 9 bases. The clonotype originates from a man between 60 and 70 years old in good health. The sequenced material came from blood. The CDR3 DNA sequence: TGCGCCAGCACCGTGGCGGGGGGGTGGGATGAGCAGTTCTTC. Amino acids: CASTVAGGWDEQFF. The full variable domain, with the rest looked up from reference TRBV5-1 and TRBJ2-1, is KAGVTQTPRYLIKTRGQQVTLSCSPISGHRSVSWYQQTPGQGLQFLFEYFSETQRNKGNFPGRFSGRQFSNSRSEMNVSTLELGDSALYLCASTVAGGWDEQFFGPGTRLTVL.